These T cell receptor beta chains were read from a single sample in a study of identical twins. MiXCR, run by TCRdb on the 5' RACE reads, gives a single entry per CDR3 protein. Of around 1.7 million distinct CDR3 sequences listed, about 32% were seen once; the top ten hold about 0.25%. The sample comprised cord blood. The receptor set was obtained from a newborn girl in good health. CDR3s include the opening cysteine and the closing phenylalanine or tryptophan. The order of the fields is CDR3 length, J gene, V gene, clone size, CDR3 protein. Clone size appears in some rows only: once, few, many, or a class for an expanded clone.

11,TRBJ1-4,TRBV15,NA,CATSRGEKLFF
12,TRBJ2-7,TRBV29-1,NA,CSVVGPVHEQYF
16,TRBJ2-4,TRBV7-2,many,CASSLMTALAKNIQYF
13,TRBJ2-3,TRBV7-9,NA,CAGSSDFTDTQYF
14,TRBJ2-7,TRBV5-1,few,CASSLGRMGGEQYF
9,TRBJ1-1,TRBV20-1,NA,CSARFEAFF
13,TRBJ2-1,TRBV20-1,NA,CSARPTRYNEQFF
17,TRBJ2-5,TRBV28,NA,CASSLLGVISGLGTQYF
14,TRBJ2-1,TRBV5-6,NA,CASSLIGGPNEQFF
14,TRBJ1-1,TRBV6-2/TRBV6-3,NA,CASIGGYGWTEAFF
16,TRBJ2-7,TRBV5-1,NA,CASSLSDGGRGYEQYF
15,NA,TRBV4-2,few,CASSQPDRDLYEQYF
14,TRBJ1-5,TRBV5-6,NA,CASSYGRNNQPQHF
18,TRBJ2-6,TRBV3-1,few,CASSQGLAALSGANVLTF
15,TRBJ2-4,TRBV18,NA,CASSKIWRTENIQYF
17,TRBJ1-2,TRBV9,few,CASSVFPRQGTLYGYTF
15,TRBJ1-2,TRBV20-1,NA,CSARDRGDTNYGYTF
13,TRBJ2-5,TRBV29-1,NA,CSVGQGASETQYF
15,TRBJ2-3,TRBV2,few,CASMREIAGTDTQYF
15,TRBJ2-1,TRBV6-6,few,CASSYNVDRNNEQFF
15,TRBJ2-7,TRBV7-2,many,CASSLKASGSYEQYF
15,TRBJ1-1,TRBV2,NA,CASQTTGTANTEAFF
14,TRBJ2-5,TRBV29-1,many,CSVFPRDFQETQYF
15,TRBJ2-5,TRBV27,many,CASSRPGTGLKTQYF
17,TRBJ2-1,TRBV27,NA,CASSSQLAALIYNEQFF
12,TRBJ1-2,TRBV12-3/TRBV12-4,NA,CASRRGSGGYTF
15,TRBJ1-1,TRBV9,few,CASSVDPDTNTEAFF
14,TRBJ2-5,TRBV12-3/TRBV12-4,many,CASSRLAGSETQYF
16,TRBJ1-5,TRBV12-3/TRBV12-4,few,CASSSSGGKGNQPQHF
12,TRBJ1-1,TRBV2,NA,CATRDFVTEAFF
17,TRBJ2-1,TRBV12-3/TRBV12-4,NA,CASSLSPGLAGGPEQFF
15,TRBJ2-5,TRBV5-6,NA,CASSIGLAGGETQYF
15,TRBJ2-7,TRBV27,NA,CASSLTGSGAYEQYF